This TCR beta chain appears in the sequencing data of a study of blood T cell repertoires in COVID-19. At the level of the study: T cells, B-cell-depleted T cells, or PBMCs provided the cDNA or gDNA that served as material.

As processed by the authors: Estimates of nucleated cell counts were drawn from the amplification of reference gene primers. Profiled with immunoSEQ multiplex PCR; TCRdb holds only in-frame clones, not every one. V and J calls and clone size are those listed in that table; D and trimming were worked out from the DNA. The repertoire holds hundreds of thousands of clones, approximately 83% seen once, with 2% to 2.5% in the top ten. The CDR3 sequence is 14 residues long. Germline values: CDR1 SNHLY, CDR2 FYNNEI. The J segment lost 1 base and the V segment lost 4 bases, leaving 2 bases of the junction unmatched.

The clonotype originates from a woman in her twenties or thirties who had recovered from COVID-19. The chain employs TRBV2 and TRBJ2-5; 8 bases line up with TRBD1. Sequenced: peripheral blood. CDR3: CASSGGQVQETQYF. The DNA for the CDR3 is TGTGCCAGCAGTGGGGGACAGGTCCAAGAGACCCAGTACTTC.